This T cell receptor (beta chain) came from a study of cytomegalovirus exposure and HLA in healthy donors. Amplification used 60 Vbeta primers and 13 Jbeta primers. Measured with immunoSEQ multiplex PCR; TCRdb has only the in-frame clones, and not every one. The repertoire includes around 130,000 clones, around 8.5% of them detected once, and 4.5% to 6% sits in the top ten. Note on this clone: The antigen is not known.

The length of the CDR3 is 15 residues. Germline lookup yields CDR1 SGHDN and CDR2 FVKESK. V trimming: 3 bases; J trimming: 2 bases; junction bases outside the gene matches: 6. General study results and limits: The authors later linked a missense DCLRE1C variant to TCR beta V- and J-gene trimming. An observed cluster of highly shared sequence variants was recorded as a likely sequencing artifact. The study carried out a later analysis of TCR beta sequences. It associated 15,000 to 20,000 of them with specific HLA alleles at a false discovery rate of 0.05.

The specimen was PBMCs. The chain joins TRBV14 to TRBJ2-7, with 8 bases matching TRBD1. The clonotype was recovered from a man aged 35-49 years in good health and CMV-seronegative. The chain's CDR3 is CASSHPQGGTYEQYF. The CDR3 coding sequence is TGTGCCAGCAGCCACCCACAGGGGGGCACCTACGAGCAGTACTTC.